These T cell receptor beta chains were read from a single sample in a study of T cell changes during pregnancy in multiple sclerosis. Profiled with immunoSEQ multiplex PCR; TCRdb holds only in-frame clones, not every one. The table lists approximately 70,000 clones, more than 90% of them singletons. Sequences were derived from peripheral blood, sampled in the first trimester of pregnancy. The origin of the receptors is a female donor with multiple sclerosis, enrolled in a pregnancy study. Each CDR3 is given with its conserved first and last residue. A D gene is named only where the DNA matches it firmly. Only part of the rows carry a size: once, few, many, or a class if the clone is expanded.

cdr3_nt cdr3_aa clone_size j_call d_call v_call
TGTGCCAGCACGGGCAGGGGAGAGACCCAGTACTTC CASTGRGETQYF NA TRBJ2-5 NA TRBV6-6
TGTGCCAGCAGTGATAACAGGGGTGCTAATGAAAAACTGTTTTTT CASSDNRGANEKLFF NA TRBJ1-4 TRBD1 TRBV6-1
TGTGCCAGCAGCTTCCTGGGGGGGGAGACCCAGTACTTC CASSFLGGETQYF NA TRBJ2-5 TRBD2 TRBV5-4
TGTGCCAGCAGGGACAGGGCTGGAAACACCATATATTTT CASRDRAGNTIYF NA TRBJ1-3 TRBD1 TRBV2
TGTGCCAGCACTGCGGGAGTACTTAGCACCGGGGAGCTGTTTTTT CASTAGVLSTGELFF NA TRBJ2-2 TRBD2 TRBV11-1
TGTGCCAGCAGTTTCCGCTCGGGAAGACAGGGCATATATCAGCCCCAGCATTTT CASSFRSGRQGIYQPQHF NA TRBJ1-5 TRBD1 TRBV28
TGTGCCAGCAGCGTAGGACAGGGGGCTATGGGTGAAAAACTGTTTTTT CASSVGQGAMGEKLFF NA TRBJ1-4 TRBD1 TRBV9
TGTGCCAGCGGGACTAGCGAAGTACAGTTCTTC CASGTSEVQFF NA TRBJ2-1 TRBD2 TRBV27
TGTGCCTGGTCCCGGGTTGGCGAGCAGTACTTC CAWSRVGEQYF once TRBJ2-7 NA TRBV30
TGTGCCAGCAAAATAACAGGGGACTCTGGAAACACCATATATTTT CASKITGDSGNTIYF NA TRBJ1-3 TRBD1 TRBV27
TGTGCCAGCAGACCTGGGACAGGGGGTTCCTACAATGAGCAGTTCTTC CASRPGTGGSYNEQFF NA TRBJ2-1 TRBD1 TRBV7-8
TGTGCCAGGCTGACAGGACGAAATGAAAAACTGTTTTTT CARLTGRNEKLFF NA TRBJ1-4 NA TRBV19
TGTGCCAGCAGCCCGCCGGGCAGGGGTGAGGGGGAAAAACTGTTTTTT CASSPPGRGEGEKLFF NA TRBJ1-4 NA TRBV7-9
TGTGCCAGCAGCTTGGGGCAGGCCGAGGGGACCCAGTACTTC CASSLGQAEGTQYF NA TRBJ2-5 NA TRBV5-4
TGTGCCAGCAGTGAAGCGGCCTATGGCTACACCTTC CASSEAAYGYTF NA TRBJ1-2 NA TRBV6-5
TGCGCCAGCAGCTTTGCCCTAACAGGAGAAGACTATGGCTACACCTTC CASSFALTGEDYGYTF NA TRBJ1-2 NA TRBV5-1
TGTGCCAGCAGTTCCTCGACTAGTTCAAGTGAGCAGTTCTTC CASSSSTSSSEQFF once TRBJ2-1 NA TRBV27
TGCGCCAGCAGCCGAAGCGGGAACTCCTACGAGCAGTACTTC CASSRSGNSYEQYF NA TRBJ2-7 TRBD2 TRBV5-1
TGCGCCAGCAGTCAAAAGGAGACAGGAGGATTC CASSQKETGGF NA TRBJ2-7 NA TRBV23-1
TGTGCCAGCAGGTCGCTCGGACAGGGTCCTTCCTACGAGCAGTACTTC CASRSLGQGPSYEQYF once TRBJ2-7 TRBD1 TRBV27
TGTGCCAGCAGCCCCGCTAGAGAGACCCAGTACTTC CASSPARETQYF NA TRBJ2-5 NA TRBV11-2
TGTGCCAGCAACCTAGCGGGGGGGCTTTACGAGCAGTACTTC CASNLAGGLYEQYF once TRBJ2-7 TRBD2 TRBV11-3
TGTGCCTGGAGTGTACGTGGGGGCAGGGGAATGAAAAATACGCAGTATTTT CAWSVRGGRGMKNTQYF NA TRBJ2-3 NA TRBV30
TGCGCCAGCAGCATTACAAGGGGTCGGGATACGCAGTATTTT CASSITRGRDTQYF NA TRBJ2-3 NA TRBV5-1
TGTGCCAGCTCACCAAGCCTTCCGGGGTCCACAGATACGCAGTATTTT CASSPSLPGSTDTQYF NA TRBJ2-3 NA TRBV18
TGTGCCAGCAGCGTAGCCTCGACGGGAGCACTGGGCAATGAGCAGTTCTTC CASSVASTGALGNEQFF NA TRBJ2-1 NA TRBV9
TGCGCCAGCGGCCGAACAGGGGGCAATGAGCAGTTCTTC CASGRTGGNEQFF NA TRBJ2-1 TRBD1 TRBV5-1
TGTGCCAGTTCGGGAGAGGGACAGGGGAACTATGGCTACACCTTC CASSGEGQGNYGYTF NA TRBJ1-2 TRBD1 TRBV19
TGTGCCAGCAGTGGACAGGGTACGAACACCGGGGAGCTGTTTTTT CASSGQGTNTGELFF NA TRBJ2-2 TRBD1 TRBV2
TGTGCCAGCAGCCGACGAGGTATTGCTTTCTTT CASSRRGIAFF NA TRBJ1-1 NA TRBV6-6
TGTGCCAGCAAAACAGGGAGTAAAAACGAGCAGTACTTC CASKTGSKNEQYF once TRBJ2-7 NA TRBV28
TGTGCCAGCAGCTTAGCGGTAGCGGGGACACCACGGGAGACCCAGTACTTC CASSLAVAGTPRETQYF NA TRBJ2-5 TRBD2 TRBV7-9
TGTGCCAGCAGCGCAGGGTTCTCGGGGGAGCTGTTTTTT CASSAGFSGELFF few TRBJ2-2 NA TRBV7-3
TGTGCCAGCAGCGTAGGTCCTTCCAGGGGAGGCTACACCTTC CASSVGPSRGGYTF NA TRBJ1-2 NA TRBV9
TGTGCCAGCAGCTCCTTGCGGGGACTCGGGACCCAGTACTTC CASSSLRGLGTQYF NA TRBJ2-5 NA TRBV11-2
TGTGCCATCGAGGGCCGTGGGAACACTGAAGCTTTCTTT CAIEGRGNTEAFF NA TRBJ1-1 NA TRBV27
TGTGCCAGCTCTCTCTCTAGTCGCCCAGATACGCAGTATTTT CASSLSSRPDTQYF NA TRBJ2-3 NA TRBV2
TGTGCCAGCAGCTTACGAACAGGGGATTACTCCTACAATGAGCAGTTCTTC CASSLRTGDYSYNEQFF NA TRBJ2-1 TRBD1 TRBV7-3
TGTGCCAGCAGCTTGTACGGGGAAGATACGCAGTATTTT CASSLYGEDTQYF once TRBJ2-3 NA TRBV5-4
TGTGCCAGCAGTTATGGGGGGGGATGGGGCACAGATACGCAGTATTTT CASSYGGGWGTDTQYF NA TRBJ2-3 TRBD2 TRBV6-5
TGTGCCAGCAGCGGGAGGGGATATAATGAAAAACTGTTTTTT CASSGRGYNEKLFF NA TRBJ1-4 NA TRBV6-1
TGTGCCAGCAGCTTAGCTGGGACAGGGTTCGAGCAGTACTTC CASSLAGTGFEQYF NA TRBJ2-7 TRBD1 TRBV7-2